The clone carrying this TCR beta chain has just one count. Its antigen is undetermined. The sample is drawn from a study of post-analysis software for immune sequencing data. Study in general: Relapsing-remitting, secondary progressive and progressive-relapsing courses of multiple sclerosis were included.

TCR beta cDNA libraries included unique molecular identifiers. From around 0.96 to 9.9 million T cells, roughly 0.5 million cDNA molecules were obtained. Each CDR3 protein gets one entry after TCRdb re-called the PCR reads with MiXCR. The table includes hundreds of thousands of distinct CDR3 sequences, 44% detected once. Points from the study as a whole: Multiple sclerosis was associated with a significant reduction in normalized Chao1 diversity relative to controls. In patients, about 5 TRBV segments were more frequent than in controls, with TRBV5-6, TRBV5-1 and TRBV20-1 among them.

V lost 7 bases to trimming and J lost 3 bases, with 17 bases between them. The CDR3 spans 14 residues. Germline V lookup: CDR1 SGHRS, CDR2 YFSETQ. This receptor was identified in a girl under 18 with multiple sclerosis. The sequenced material came from blood. This rearrangement joins TRBV5-1 to TRBJ2-7; D not certain. The CDR3 loop is CASWHPPEIYEQYF. CDR3 coding DNA: TGCGCCAGCTGGCACCCACCCGAGATCTACGAGCAGTACTTC.